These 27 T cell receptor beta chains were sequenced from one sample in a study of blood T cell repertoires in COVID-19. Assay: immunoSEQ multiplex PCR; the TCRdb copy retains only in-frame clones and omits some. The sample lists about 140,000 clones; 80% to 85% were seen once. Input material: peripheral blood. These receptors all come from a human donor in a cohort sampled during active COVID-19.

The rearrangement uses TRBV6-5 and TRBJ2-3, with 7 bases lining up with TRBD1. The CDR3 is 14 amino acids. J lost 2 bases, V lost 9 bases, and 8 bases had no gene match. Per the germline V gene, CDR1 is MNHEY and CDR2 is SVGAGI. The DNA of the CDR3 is TGTGCCAGTTCGAGGACAGGATTCACAGATACGCAGTATTTT. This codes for CASSRTGFTDTQYF.

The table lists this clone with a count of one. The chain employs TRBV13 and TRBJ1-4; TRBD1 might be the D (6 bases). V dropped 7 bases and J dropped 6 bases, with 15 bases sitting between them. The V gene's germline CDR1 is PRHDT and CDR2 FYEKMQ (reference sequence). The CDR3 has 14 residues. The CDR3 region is CASTQGTSHEKLFF. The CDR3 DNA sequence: TGTGCCAGCACCCAAGGGACATCTCATGAAAAACTGTTTTTT.

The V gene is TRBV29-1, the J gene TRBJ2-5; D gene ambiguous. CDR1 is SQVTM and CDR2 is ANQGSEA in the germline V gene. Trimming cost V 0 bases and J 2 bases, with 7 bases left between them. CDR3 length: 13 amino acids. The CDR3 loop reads CSVEEGKQETQYF. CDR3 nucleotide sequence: TGCAGCGTTGAAGAGGGCAAGCAAGAGACCCAGTACTTC.

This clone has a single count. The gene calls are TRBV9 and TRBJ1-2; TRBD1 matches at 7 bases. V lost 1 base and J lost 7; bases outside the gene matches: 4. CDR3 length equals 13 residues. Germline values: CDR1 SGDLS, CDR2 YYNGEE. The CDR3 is CASSVSNRGGYTF. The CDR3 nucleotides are TGTGCCAGCAGCGTATCAAACAGGGGTGGCTACACCTTC.

CDR3 residues: CASSLSRGTGIGIIAKNIQYF. CDR3 bases: TGTGCCAGCAGTTTATCCCGCGGGACAGGGATTGGTATTATAGCCAAAAACATTCAGTACTTC. The J gene is TRBJ2-4, the V gene TRBV28, with TRBD1 matching over 9 bases. CDR3 size: 21 residues. CDR1 and CDR2 from the germline V gene are MDHEN and SYDVKM. J lost 0 bases, V lost 1 base, and 16 bases had no gene match.

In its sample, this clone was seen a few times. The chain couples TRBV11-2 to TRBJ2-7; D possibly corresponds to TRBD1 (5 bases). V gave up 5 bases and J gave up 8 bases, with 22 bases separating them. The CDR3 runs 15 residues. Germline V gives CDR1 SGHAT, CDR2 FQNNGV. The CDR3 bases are TGTGCCAGCAGCCCATGGGGCGATATCCCTACGAAGCAGTACTTC. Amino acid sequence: CASSPWGDIPTKQYF.

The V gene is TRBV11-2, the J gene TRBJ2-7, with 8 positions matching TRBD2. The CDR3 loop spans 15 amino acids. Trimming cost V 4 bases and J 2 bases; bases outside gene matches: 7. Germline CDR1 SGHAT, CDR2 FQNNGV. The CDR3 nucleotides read TGTGCCAGCAGCTCCCCCGGGAGGGCGCCCTACGAGCAGTACTTC. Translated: CASSSPGRAPYEQYF. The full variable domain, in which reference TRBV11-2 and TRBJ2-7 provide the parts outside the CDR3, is EAGVAQSPRYKIIEKRQSVAFWCNPISGHATLYWYQQILGQGPKLLIQFQNNGVVDDSQLPKDRFSAERLKGVDSTLKIQPAKLEDSAVYLCASSSPGRAPYEQYFGPGTRLTVT.

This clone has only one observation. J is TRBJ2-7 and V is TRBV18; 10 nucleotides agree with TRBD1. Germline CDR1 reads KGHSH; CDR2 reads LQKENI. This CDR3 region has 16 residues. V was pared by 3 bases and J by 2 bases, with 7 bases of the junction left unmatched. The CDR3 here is CASSPRTGGSTYEQYF. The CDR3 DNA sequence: TGTGCCAGCTCACCCCGGACAGGGGGAAGCACCTACGAGCAGTACTTC. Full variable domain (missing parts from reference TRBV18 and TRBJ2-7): NAGVMQNPRHLVRRRGQEARLRCSPMKGHSHVYWYRQLPEEGLKFMVYLQKENIIDESGMPKERFSAEFPKEGPSILRIQQVVRGDSAAYFCASSPRTGGSTYEQYFGPGTRLTVT.

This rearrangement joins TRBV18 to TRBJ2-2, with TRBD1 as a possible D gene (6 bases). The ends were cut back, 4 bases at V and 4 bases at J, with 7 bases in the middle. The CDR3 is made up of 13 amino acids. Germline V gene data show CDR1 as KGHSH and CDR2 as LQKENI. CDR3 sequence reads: CASSLQGTGELFF. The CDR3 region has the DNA TGTGCCAGCTCACTACAGGGCACCGGGGAGCTGTTTTTT.

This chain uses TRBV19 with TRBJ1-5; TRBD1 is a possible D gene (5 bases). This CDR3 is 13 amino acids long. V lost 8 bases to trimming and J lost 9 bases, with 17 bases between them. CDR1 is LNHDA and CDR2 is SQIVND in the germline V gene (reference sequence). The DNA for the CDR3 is TGTGCCAGTGCGGACACCGGTCTAAGGCCCCAGCATTTT. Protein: CASADTGLRPQHF.

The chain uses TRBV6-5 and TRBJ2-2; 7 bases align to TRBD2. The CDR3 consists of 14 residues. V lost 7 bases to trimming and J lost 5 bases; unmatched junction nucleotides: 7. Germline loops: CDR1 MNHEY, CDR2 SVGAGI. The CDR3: CASTLRGDTGELFF. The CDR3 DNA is TGTGCCAGCACCCTACGGGGGGATACCGGGGAGCTGTTTTTT.

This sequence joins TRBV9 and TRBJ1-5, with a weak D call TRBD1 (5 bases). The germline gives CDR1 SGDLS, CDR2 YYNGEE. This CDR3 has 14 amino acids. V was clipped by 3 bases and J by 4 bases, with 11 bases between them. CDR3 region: CASSAGRGNQPQHF. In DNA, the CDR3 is TGTGCCAGCAGCGCCGGAAGGGGTAATCAGCCCCAGCATTTT.

CDR3 amino acids: CASNGGLAYNEQFF. The CDR3 nucleotides are TGTGCCAGTAATGGGGGACTAGCTTACAATGAGCAGTTCTTC. The gene calls are TRBV19 and TRBJ2-1, with 9 bases that match TRBD2. The CDR3 spans 14 residues. Trimming at V came to 7 bases and at J to 4 bases, leaving 5 bases not matched to a gene. Germline lookup yields CDR1 LNHDA and CDR2 SQIVND (reference sequence).

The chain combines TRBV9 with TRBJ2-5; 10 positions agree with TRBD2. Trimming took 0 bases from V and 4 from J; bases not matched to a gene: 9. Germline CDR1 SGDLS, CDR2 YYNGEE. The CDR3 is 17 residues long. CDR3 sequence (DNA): TGTGCCAGCAGCGTAGGAGACCGGCTAGCGGGGGTAGAGACCCAGTACTTC. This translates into CASSVGDRLAGVETQYF.

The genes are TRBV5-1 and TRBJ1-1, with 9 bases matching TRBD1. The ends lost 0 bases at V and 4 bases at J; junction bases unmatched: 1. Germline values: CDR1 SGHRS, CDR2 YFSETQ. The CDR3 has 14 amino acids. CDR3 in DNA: TGCGCCAGCAGCTTGGGACAGGGGGGCACTGAAGCTTTCTTT. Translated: CASSLGQGGTEAFF.

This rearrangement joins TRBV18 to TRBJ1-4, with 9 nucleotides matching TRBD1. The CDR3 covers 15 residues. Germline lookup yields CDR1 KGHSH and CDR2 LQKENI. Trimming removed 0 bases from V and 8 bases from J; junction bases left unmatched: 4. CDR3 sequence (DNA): TGTGCCAGCTCACCACCACAGGGGGCTCGGGAAAAACTGTTTTTT. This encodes CASSPPQGAREKLFF. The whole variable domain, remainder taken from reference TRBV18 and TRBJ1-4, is NAGVMQNPRHLVRRRGQEARLRCSPMKGHSHVYWYRQLPEEGLKFMVYLQKENIIDESGMPKERFSAEFPKEGPSILRIQQVVRGDSAAYFCASSPPQGAREKLFFGSGTQLSVL.

CDR3 DNA sequence: TGTGCCAGCTCACCAGGCAGGGAGGGCACTGAAGCTTTCTTT. It codes for CASSPGREGTEAFF. The genes are TRBV18 and TRBJ1-1, with D tentatively TRBD1 (5 bases). CDR1 and CDR2 (germline): KGHSH, LQKENI. V lost 2 bases and J 4 bases, leaving 11 bases between the germline ends. This CDR3 is built from 14 residues.

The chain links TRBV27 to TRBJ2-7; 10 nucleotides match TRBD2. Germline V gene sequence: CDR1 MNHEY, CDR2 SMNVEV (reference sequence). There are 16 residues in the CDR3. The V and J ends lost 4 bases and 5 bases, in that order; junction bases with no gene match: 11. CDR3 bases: TGTGCCAGCAGTTCCGAGCGGGGGGGCCTGATCAACGAGCAGTACTTC. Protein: CASSSERGGLINEQYF.

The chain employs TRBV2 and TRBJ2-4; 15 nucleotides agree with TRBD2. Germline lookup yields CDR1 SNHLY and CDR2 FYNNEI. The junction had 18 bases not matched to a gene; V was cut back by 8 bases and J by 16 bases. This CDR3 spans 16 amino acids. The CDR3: CASSSPGLAGGSPPYF. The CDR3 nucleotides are TGTGCCAGCTCTTCCCCGGGACTAGCGGGGGGCTCTCCTCCCTACTTC.

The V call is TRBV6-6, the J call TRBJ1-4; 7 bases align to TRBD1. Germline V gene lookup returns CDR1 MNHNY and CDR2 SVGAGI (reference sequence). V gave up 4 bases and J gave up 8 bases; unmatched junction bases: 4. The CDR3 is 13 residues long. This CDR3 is CASSSPDREKLFF. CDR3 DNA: TGTGCCAGCAGTTCCCCGGACAGGGAAAAACTGTTTTTT.

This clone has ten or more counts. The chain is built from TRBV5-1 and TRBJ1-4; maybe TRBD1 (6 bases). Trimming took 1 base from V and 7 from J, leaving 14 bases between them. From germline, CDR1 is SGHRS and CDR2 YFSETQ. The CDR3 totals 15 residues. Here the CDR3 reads CASSLSGTPGEKLFF. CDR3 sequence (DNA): TGCGCCAGCAGCTTGAGTGGGACACCTGGTGAAAAACTGTTTTTT.

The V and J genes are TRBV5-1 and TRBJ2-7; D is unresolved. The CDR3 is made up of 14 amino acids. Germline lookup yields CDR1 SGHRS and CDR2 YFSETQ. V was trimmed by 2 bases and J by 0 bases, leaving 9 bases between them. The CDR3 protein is CASSLQPASYEQYF. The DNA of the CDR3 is TGCGCCAGCAGCTTACAGCCGGCCTCCTACGAGCAGTACTTC. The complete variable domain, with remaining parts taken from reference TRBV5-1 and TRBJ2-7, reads KAGVTQTPRYLIKTRGQQVTLSCSPISGHRSVSWYQQTPGQGLQFLFEYFSETQRNKGNFPGRFSGRQFSNSRSEMNVSTLELGDSALYLCASSLQPASYEQYFGPGTRLTVT.

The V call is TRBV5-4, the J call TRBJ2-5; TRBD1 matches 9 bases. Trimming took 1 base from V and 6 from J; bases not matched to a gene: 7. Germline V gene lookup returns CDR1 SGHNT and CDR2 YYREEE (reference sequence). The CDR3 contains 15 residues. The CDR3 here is CASSLNPTGGQTQYF. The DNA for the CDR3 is TGTGCCAGCAGCTTGAATCCGACAGGGGGACAGACCCAGTACTTC.

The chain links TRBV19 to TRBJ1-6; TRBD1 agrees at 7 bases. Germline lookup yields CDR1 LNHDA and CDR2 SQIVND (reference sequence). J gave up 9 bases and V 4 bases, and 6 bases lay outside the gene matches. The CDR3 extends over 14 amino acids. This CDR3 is CASSKEGAPSPLHF. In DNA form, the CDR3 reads TGTGCCAGTAGTAAGGAGGGGGCACCTTCACCCCTCCACTTT.

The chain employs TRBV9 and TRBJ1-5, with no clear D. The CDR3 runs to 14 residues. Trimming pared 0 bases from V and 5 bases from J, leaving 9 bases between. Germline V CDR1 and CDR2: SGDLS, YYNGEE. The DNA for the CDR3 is TGTGCCAGCAGCGTAGAGCCAGGCGATCAGCCCCAGCATTTT. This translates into CASSVEPGDQPQHF.

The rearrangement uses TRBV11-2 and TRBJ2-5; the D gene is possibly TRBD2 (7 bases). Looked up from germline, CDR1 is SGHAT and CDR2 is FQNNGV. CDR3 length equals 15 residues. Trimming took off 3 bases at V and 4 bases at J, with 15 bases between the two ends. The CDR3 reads CASSFDGGRGETQYF. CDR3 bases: TGTGCCAGCAGCTTCGACGGGGGGCGGGGAGAGACCCAGTACTTC. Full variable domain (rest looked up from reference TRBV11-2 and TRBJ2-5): EAGVAQSPRYKIIEKRQSVAFWCNPISGHATLYWYQQILGQGPKLLIQFQNNGVVDDSQLPKDRFSAERLKGVDSTLKIQPAKLEDSAVYLCASSFDGGRGETQYFGPGTRLLVL.

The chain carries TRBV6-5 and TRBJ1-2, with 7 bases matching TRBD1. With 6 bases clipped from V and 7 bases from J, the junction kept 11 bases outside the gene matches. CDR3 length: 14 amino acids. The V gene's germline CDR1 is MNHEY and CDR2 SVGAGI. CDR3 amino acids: CASRPTGALAGYTF. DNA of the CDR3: TGTGCCAGCAGGCCCACAGGGGCCCTCGCTGGCTACACCTTC.